This is a list of T cell receptor beta chains from one sample in a study of graft-versus-host responses after intestinal transplantation. Their antigens are not known. This table comes from immunoSEQ multiplex PCR, and its TCRdb copy is limited to in-frame clones, with some not included. The sample has some 130,000 clones; approximately 95% are singletons. Sequences were derived from unstimulated CD4+ T cells sorted from spleen or lymph node cells, sampled before intestinal transplant. Source of these receptors: a human donor who received an intestinal transplant. CDR3s include the opening cysteine and the closing phenylalanine or tryptophan. A D gene is named only where the DNA matches it firmly. Part of the rows lack a size; the others show once, few, many or a class for expanded clones.

>.|.|TRBJ1-4|TRBV5-1
TGCGCCAGCAGCTTGGGCGGGTCTGGCGAAAAACTGTTTTTT
CASSLGGSGEKLFF
>.|.|TRBJ2-1|TRBV7-3
TGTGCCAGCAGCTTAAGTTGGGGTAGGGATGAGCAGTTCTTC
CASSLSWGRDEQFF
>.|TRBD2|TRBJ2-3|TRBV27
TGTGCCAGCAGGACCTTTAGCGGGAGCACAGATACGCAGTATTTT
CASRTFSGSTDTQYF
>.|.|TRBJ2-2|TRBV19
TGTGCCAGTACCCGGCTAAACACCGGGGAGCTGTTTTTT
CASTRLNTGELFF
>.|.|TRBJ1-3|TRBV19
TGTGCCAGTACGAACGGGTTTGGTGGAAACACCATATATTTT
CASTNGFGGNTIYF
>once|.|TRBJ1-2|TRBV9
TGTGCCAGCCAGGGCTGGTATGGCTACACCTTC
CASQGWYGYTF
>.|TRBD2|TRBJ2-5|TRBV30
TGTGCCTGGAGTTTGAGCGGGAGGCAGCAAGAGACCCAGTACTTC
CAWSLSGRQQETQYF
>once|TRBD1|TRBJ1-3|TRBV5-4
TGTGCCAGCAGCGGATGGGACAGCTCTGGAAACACCATATATTTT
CASSGWDSSGNTIYF
>.|TRBD2|TRBJ2-7|TRBV5-1
TGCGCCAGCAGCTTAGAACTAGCGGGAGGGAAAGAGCAGTACTTC
CASSLELAGGKEQYF
>.|.|TRBJ2-1|TRBV10-3
TGTGCCATCAGTGCGGCGGGACGGACCTACAATGAGCAGTTCTTC
CAISAAGRTYNEQFF
>.|.|TRBJ2-7|TRBV21-1
TGTGCCAGCAGCAGTTGGGACTACGAGCAGTACTTC
CASSSWDYEQYF
>once|TRBD2|TRBJ2-1|TRBV30
TGTGCCTGGAGTTCACTCGGCCTAGCGGTCTACAATGAGCAGTTCTTC
CAWSSLGLAVYNEQFF
>once|TRBD1|TRBJ2-7|TRBV30
TGTGCCTGGAGTGTACGGACAGGGATTTCATACGAGCAGTACTTC
CAWSVRTGISYEQYF
>.|.|TRBJ2-1|TRBV6-4
TGTGCCAGCAGTGACTCGAGGAATGAGCAGTTCTTC
CASSDSRNEQFF
>.|.|TRBJ1-1|TRBV18
TGTGCCAGCTCACCTCCGGACAAGAACACTGAAGCTTTCTTT
CASSPPDKNTEAFF
>.|TRBD2|TRBJ2-1|TRBV6-1
TGTGCCAGCAGTGAAAGGGGCGGGAGGGCAGGGGACAATGAGCAGTTCTTC
CASSERGGRAGDNEQFF
>once|.|TRBJ2-5|TRBV5-1
TGCGCCAGCAGCTTGGTATCCCCCACACAAGAGACCCAGTACTTC
CASSLVSPTQETQYF
>.|.|TRBJ1-5|TRBV27
TGTGCCAGCAGTTTAATTCCGGTGGGCCAGCCCCAGCATTTT
CASSLIPVGQPQHF
>.|TRBD2|TRBJ2-3|TRBV9
TGTGCCAGCAGCGTAGCAGAACGACTAGCGGGAGCAGCAGATACGCAGTATTTT
CASSVAERLAGAADTQYF
>.|.|TRBJ2-3|TRBV5-1
TGCGCCAGCAGCCTGGAGGGTTCAGATACGCAGTATTTT
CASSLEGSDTQYF
>.|TRBD2|TRBJ2-4|TRBV11-1
TGTGCCAGCCTACGGGGGGATCTAGCCAAAAACATTCAGTACTTC
CASLRGDLAKNIQYF
>.|.|TRBJ2-5|TRBV5-4
TGTGCCAGCAGCCGTGACCCCTTGGGACGTGAAGAGACCCAGTACTTC
CASSRDPLGREETQYF
>.|.|TRBJ2-6|TRBV4-1
TGCGCCAGCAGCCAAGATTCTGGGGGTTCTGGGGCCAACGTCCTGACTTTC
CASSQDSGGSGANVLTF
>.|.|TRBJ2-1|TRBV28
TGTGCCAGCAGCCCCGCAGGCCCCCTTAACAATGAGCAGTTCTTC
CASSPAGPLNNEQFF
>.|.|TRBJ1-3|TRBV5-1
TGCGCCAGCAGCTCCCAGGGCGCCGGCAACACCATATATTTT
CASSSQGAGNTIYF
>.|.|TRBJ1-5|TRBV18
TGTGCCAGCTCATTCAGACAGGATAGCAATCAGCCCCAGCATTTT
CASSFRQDSNQPQHF
>few|TRBD2|TRBJ2-7|TRBV6-5
TGTGCCAGCAGTGGGACTAGCGGGAGCTCCTACGAGCAGTACTTC
CASSGTSGSSYEQYF
>.|TRBD1|TRBJ1-1|TRBV6-1
TGTGCCACATCACACCGGGACAGCATGCCGGCTTTCTTT
CATSHRDSMPAFF
>.|TRBD2|TRBJ2-1|TRBV9
TGTGCCAGCAGCGTGTCCCGGGAGGGCCTCAATGAGCAGTTCTTC
CASSVSREGLNEQFF
>.|.|TRBJ2-1|TRBV9
TGTGCCAGCAGCTTTCGCGGAGGTCGCGGCAATGAGCAGTTCTTC
CASSFRGGRGNEQFF
>.|TRBD1|TRBJ2-7|TRBV7-3
TGTGCCAGCAGCTTAACGGGGGACAGGGTTCACGAGCAGTACTTC
CASSLTGDRVHEQYF
>.|.|TRBJ2-7|TRBV30
TGTGCCTGGAGTGAGCGACAGGTTCAGTACTTC
CAWSERQVQYF
>.|.|TRBJ2-1|TRBV7-9
TGTGCCAGCAGCCCTGGGGGTGAGCAGTTCTTC
CASSPGGEQFF
>.|.|TRBJ2-1|TRBV19
TGTGCCAGTAGTACCCCCGCTCCTCCCTCCTACAATGAGCAGTTCTTC
CASSTPAPPSYNEQFF
>.|.|TRBJ1-2|TRBV30
TGTGCCTGGAGCGCCGGGCTACGGGACACCTTC
CAWSAGLRDTF
>.|.|TRBJ1-2|TRBV28
TGTGCCAGCAGTTCAGGCGGGATTGGTGGCTACACCTTC
CASSSGGIGGYTF
>.|.|TRBJ1-2|TRBV28
TGTGCCAGCAGTTTGCAGGTCTTCTATGGCTACACCTTC
CASSLQVFYGYTF
>.|TRBD1|TRBJ2-1|TRBV5-8
TGTGCCAGCAGCCAGGGGGATGTACGTTACAATGAGCAGTTCTTC
CASSQGDVRYNEQFF
>.|.|TRBJ2-5|TRBV27
TGTGCCAGCAGTTTTTTTCCCCGGGAGACCCAGTACTTC
CASSFFPRETQYF
>.|.|TRBJ1-3|TRBV5-1
TGCGCCAGCAGCTTGGAAGGCCAGGCTGGAAACACCATATATTTT
CASSLEGQAGNTIYF
>once|.|TRBJ2-7|TRBV5-1
TGCGCCAGCAGCGCACCGCCGAACCGCGAGCAGTACTTC
CASSAPPNREQYF
>.|.|TRBJ2-7|TRBV6-5
TGTGCCAGCAGTTACTTCACCCGCTACGAGCAGTACTTC
CASSYFTRYEQYF
>.|.|TRBJ2-7|TRBV5-1
TGCGCCAGCGGCTTGGTTCCCACCGAGCAGTACTTC
CASGLVPTEQYF
>.|.|TRBJ2-2|TRBV6-5
TGTGCCAGCAGTTACATAGGAGTACTTAACACCGGGGAGCTGTTTTTT
CASSYIGVLNTGELFF
>.|TRBD2|TRBJ2-1|TRBV6-5
TGTGCCAGCAGCCTAAGCGGGAGGGCCAATGAGCAGTTCTTC
CASSLSGRANEQFF
>once|.|TRBJ1-2|TRBV5-6
TGTGCCAGCAGCTTCAGGGTGCCAGGCTACACCTTC
CASSFRVPGYTF
>.|.|TRBJ1-5|TRBV7-8
TGTGCCAGCAGCTTTGGGGGGGAACAGCCCCAGCATTTT
CASSFGGEQPQHF
>.|TRBD1|TRBJ1-2|TRBV28
TGTGCCAGCAGTTCAGGGACAGCGTATGGCTACACCTTC
CASSSGTAYGYTF
>.|TRBD1|TRBJ2-7|TRBV25-1
TGTGCCAGCAGTGACAGGGGGCGTCGCTTCGAGCAGTACTTC
CASSDRGRRFEQYF
>.|.|TRBJ2-1|TRBV27
TGTGCCAGCAGTTCCGGCGGACTACGTCAATTTGAGCAGTTCTTC
CASSSGGLRQFEQFF
>once|TRBD2|TRBJ2-7|TRBV28
TGTGCCAGCAGCCCGGCGGGGAGGGCCTACGAGCAGTACTTC
CASSPAGRAYEQYF
>once|TRBD2|TRBJ2-3|TRBV30
TGTGCCTGGAATATTCCGGGACTAGCGGGAGGAGCGCAGTATTTT
CAWNIPGLAGGAQYF
>.|.|TRBJ1-1|TRBV5-1
TGCGCCAGCAGCTTGGGACACAGGAACACTGAAGCTTTCTTT
CASSLGHRNTEAFF